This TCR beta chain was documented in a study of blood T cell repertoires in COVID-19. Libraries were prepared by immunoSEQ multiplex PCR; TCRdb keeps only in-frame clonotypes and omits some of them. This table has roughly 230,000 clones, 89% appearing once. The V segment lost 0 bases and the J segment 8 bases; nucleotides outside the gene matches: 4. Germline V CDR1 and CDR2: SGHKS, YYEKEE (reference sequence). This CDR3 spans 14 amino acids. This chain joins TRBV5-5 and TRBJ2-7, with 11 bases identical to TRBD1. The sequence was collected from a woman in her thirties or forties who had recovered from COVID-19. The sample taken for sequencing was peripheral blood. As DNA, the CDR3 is TGTGCCAGCAGCTTGGAAGGACAGGGGGCGAAGCAGTACGTC. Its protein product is CASSLEGQGAKQYV.